This is a list of T cell receptor beta chains from one sample in a study of blood T cell repertoires in COVID-19. Sequenced by immunoSEQ multiplex PCR; TCRdb stores in-frame clones only, minus some. The table lists around 160,000 clones, about 81% of them singletons. The sample taken for sequencing was peripheral blood. These receptors all come from an elderly woman with acute or convalescent COVID-19. Both conserved end residues are part of each CDR3. Each record gives: V gene, J gene, clone size, D gene, CDR3 DNA, CDR3 protein. The D gene is left open where the match is weak. Clone size is stated in some rows and not others, as once, few, many or a class when expanded.

v_gene: TRBV6-5
j_gene: TRBJ1-2
abundance: -
d_gene: -
CDR3nt: TGTGCCAGCAGTTACTCGAACAGGGAAGGAAATGGCTACACCTTC
CDR3aa: CASSYSNREGNGYTF

v_gene: TRBV5-4
j_gene: TRBJ2-7
abundance: -
d_gene: TRBD2
CDR3nt: TGTGCCAGCAGCCCGCAAACTAGCGGCCGTGGGCAGTACTTC
CDR3aa: CASSPQTSGRGQYF

v_gene: TRBV5-4
j_gene: TRBJ2-3
abundance: few
d_gene: -
CDR3nt: TGTGCCAGCAGCTCAAAGGTGCGGAGCACAGATACGCAGTATTTT
CDR3aa: CASSSKVRSTDTQYF

v_gene: TRBV6-1
j_gene: TRBJ2-7
abundance: -
d_gene: TRBD2
CDR3nt: TGTGCCAGCAGTGAGTCTAGCGGGAGCTCCTACGAGCAGTACTTC
CDR3aa: CASSESSGSSYEQYF

v_gene: TRBV7-9
j_gene: TRBJ1-3
abundance: -
d_gene: -
CDR3nt: TGTGCCAGCAGCCCCCGTGGAGGATCGTACGGAAACACCATATATTTT
CDR3aa: CASSPRGGSYGNTIYF

v_gene: TRBV19
j_gene: TRBJ2-1
abundance: -
d_gene: -
CDR3nt: TGTGCCAGTACCCGACTACCCAATGAGCAGTTCTTC
CDR3aa: CASTRLPNEQFF

v_gene: TRBV6-5
j_gene: TRBJ1-2
abundance: -
d_gene: -
CDR3nt: TGTGCCAGCAGCCCCGAGCAGGGCCTCGGGGGCTACACCTTC
CDR3aa: CASSPEQGLGGYTF

v_gene: TRBV25-1
j_gene: TRBJ2-2
abundance: -
d_gene: -
CDR3nt: TGTGCCAGCAGTGATCCGGGACTCTGGGGGGAGCTGTTTTTT
CDR3aa: CASSDPGLWGELFF

v_gene: TRBV3-1/TRBV3-2
j_gene: TRBJ1-2
abundance: -
d_gene: TRBD1
CDR3nt: TGTGCCAGCAGCCAGGGGGGACAGGGCTATGGCTACACCTTC
CDR3aa: CASSQGGQGYGYTF

v_gene: TRBV7-2
j_gene: TRBJ2-2
abundance: -
d_gene: -
CDR3nt: TGTGCCAGCAGCGCCCAGGGCGGCTTTTCCGGGGAGCTGTTTTTT
CDR3aa: CASSAQGGFSGELFF

v_gene: TRBV5-1
j_gene: TRBJ2-5
abundance: -
d_gene: TRBD1
CDR3nt: TGCGCCAGCAGCTTGGACGGACAGGGGGTTGGGGGGACCCAGTACTTC
CDR3aa: CASSLDGQGVGGTQYF

v_gene: TRBV18
j_gene: TRBJ2-7
abundance: -
d_gene: TRBD2
CDR3nt: TGTGCCAGCAACTTAGCGGGAGGGACCTACGAGCAGTACTTC
CDR3aa: CASNLAGGTYEQYF

v_gene: TRBV19
j_gene: TRBJ2-4
abundance: few
d_gene: -
CDR3nt: TGTGCCAGTAGTAGGGGGGAATCTAGGCCCAAAAACATTCAGTACTTC
CDR3aa: CASSRGESRPKNIQYF

v_gene: TRBV11-2
j_gene: TRBJ2-2
abundance: -
d_gene: -
CDR3nt: TGTGCCAGCAGCCCCGACAGACCAGCGAACACCGGGGAGCTGTTTTTT
CDR3aa: CASSPDRPANTGELFF

v_gene: TRBV5-1
j_gene: TRBJ2-5
abundance: few
d_gene: -
CDR3nt: TGCGCCAGCAGCTCACAAGAGACCCAGTACTTC
CDR3aa: CASSSQETQYF

v_gene: TRBV28
j_gene: TRBJ2-7
abundance: few
d_gene: -
CDR3nt: TGTGCCAGCAGTCAAAACTACGAGCAGTACTTC
CDR3aa: CASSQNYEQYF

v_gene: TRBV10-2
j_gene: TRBJ2-7
abundance: -
d_gene: -
CDR3nt: TGCGCCAGCAGTTTAACGGGAGTCTACGAGCAGTACTTC
CDR3aa: CASSLTGVYEQYF

v_gene: TRBV6-1
j_gene: TRBJ1-1
abundance: -
d_gene: TRBD1
CDR3nt: TGTGCCAGCAGTGCCGGGACAGGGAGCCTACTAAACACTGAAGCTTTCTTT
CDR3aa: CASSAGTGSLLNTEAFF

v_gene: TRBV5-5
j_gene: TRBJ2-7
abundance: -
d_gene: -
CDR3nt: TGTGCCAGCAGCTGGGACATTTACGAGCAGTACTTC
CDR3aa: CASSWDIYEQYF

v_gene: TRBV5-6
j_gene: TRBJ2-3
abundance: once
d_gene: -
CDR3nt: TGTGCCAGCAGCCCAGTAGGTTTCGGGGATACGCAGTATTTT
CDR3aa: CASSPVGFGDTQYF

v_gene: TRBV19
j_gene: TRBJ2-1
abundance: -
d_gene: TRBD1
CDR3nt: TGTGCCAGTAGTTCTCGGGCAGGGGGTAGCTCCTACAATGAGCAGTTCTTC
CDR3aa: CASSSRAGGSSYNEQFF

v_gene: TRBV5-6
j_gene: TRBJ2-7
abundance: -
d_gene: TRBD1
CDR3nt: TGTGCCAGCAGGGCACGACAGGGTCACTACGAGCAGTACTTC
CDR3aa: CASRARQGHYEQYF

v_gene: TRBV2
j_gene: TRBJ2-2
abundance: -
d_gene: TRBD2
CDR3nt: TGTGCCAGCAGGGAAGGGACTAGCGGAAACGGGGAGCTGTTTTTT
CDR3aa: CASREGTSGNGELFF

v_gene: TRBV19
j_gene: TRBJ1-2
abundance: -
d_gene: -
CDR3nt: TGTGCCAGTAGCACGGGACAAGGTTATGGCTACACCTTC
CDR3aa: CASSTGQGYGYTF

v_gene: TRBV5-1
j_gene: TRBJ2-7
abundance: -
d_gene: TRBD1
CDR3nt: TGCGCCAGCAGCTCTCCGGGACAGGGCAACTACGAGCAGTACTTC
CDR3aa: CASSSPGQGNYEQYF

v_gene: TRBV10-3
j_gene: TRBJ2-2
abundance: -
d_gene: -
CDR3nt: TGTGCCATCGGAATACAGGGTCCCGGGGAGCTGTTTTTT
CDR3aa: CAIGIQGPGELFF

v_gene: TRBV30
j_gene: TRBJ1-3
abundance: -
d_gene: -
CDR3nt: TGTGCCTGGAGTGCCCAAGAGGGAAACACCATATATTTT
CDR3aa: CAWSAQEGNTIYF

v_gene: TRBV18
j_gene: TRBJ1-5
abundance: -
d_gene: -
CDR3nt: TGTGCCAGCCCCCAGAGGCAGGAGGACAATCAGCCCCAGCATTTT
CDR3aa: CASPQRQEDNQPQHF

v_gene: TRBV10-3
j_gene: TRBJ2-2
abundance: -
d_gene: TRBD2
CDR3nt: TGTGCCGCCCGACTAGCGGGAGGGTCTCGGACCGGGGAGCTGTTTTTT
CDR3aa: CAARLAGGSRTGELFF

v_gene: TRBV28
j_gene: TRBJ2-1
abundance: -
d_gene: -
CDR3nt: TGTGCCAGCAGTTTATTACCCCAGGATAAGCAGTTCTTC
CDR3aa: CASSLLPQDKQFF

v_gene: TRBV5-1
j_gene: TRBJ2-5
abundance: -
d_gene: TRBD2
CDR3nt: TGCGCCAGCAGCCAAGGGACTAGCGGGGTGCCGTACCAAGAGACCCAGTACTTC
CDR3aa: CASSQGTSGVPYQETQYF

v_gene: TRBV4-1
j_gene: TRBJ2-2
abundance: -
d_gene: -
CDR3nt: TGCGCCAGCAGTCAGAATTCCCAGGGGCCATTGAACACCGGGGAGCTGTTTTTT
CDR3aa: CASSQNSQGPLNTGELFF

v_gene: TRBV19
j_gene: TRBJ1-1
abundance: -
d_gene: TRBD1
CDR3nt: TGTGCCAGTAGTGCCAGGGGGCCGGACACTGAAGCTTTCTTT
CDR3aa: CASSARGPDTEAFF

v_gene: TRBV3-1/TRBV3-2
j_gene: TRBJ1-3
abundance: -
d_gene: -
CDR3nt: TGTGCCAGCAGACTCCAGGCTGGAAACACCATATATTTT
CDR3aa: CASRLQAGNTIYF

v_gene: TRBV7-6
j_gene: TRBJ1-6
abundance: -
d_gene: TRBD1
CDR3nt: TGTGCCAGCAGCTCCACCGACAGGGCAGGGTCACCCCTCCACTTT
CDR3aa: CASSSTDRAGSPLHF

v_gene: TRBV19
j_gene: TRBJ2-5
abundance: -
d_gene: TRBD2
CDR3nt: TGTGCCAGTAGTAAGGGACTAGCGGGGCAAGAGACCCAGTACTTC
CDR3aa: CASSKGLAGQETQYF

v_gene: TRBV16
j_gene: TRBJ1-5
abundance: -
d_gene: -
CDR3nt: TGTGCCAGCAGCCAGGGGGCGGGCGATCAGCCCCAGCATTTT
CDR3aa: CASSQGAGDQPQHF

v_gene: TRBV7-6
j_gene: TRBJ1-1
abundance: -
d_gene: TRBD1
CDR3nt: TGTGCCAGCAGCCCGGGACAGGGTATGAACACTGAAGCTTTCTTT
CDR3aa: CASSPGQGMNTEAFF

v_gene: TRBV7-9
j_gene: TRBJ1-2
abundance: -
d_gene: -
CDR3nt: TGTGCCAGCAGCTCATGGACAGACACGTCTAACCAGGTCCTCTTC
CDR3aa: CASSSWTDTSNQVLF

v_gene: TRBV7-6
j_gene: TRBJ2-2
abundance: -
d_gene: TRBD1
CDR3nt: TGTGCCAGCAGCTCGGACAGGGGGGGGTCCGGGGAGCTGTTTTTT
CDR3aa: CASSSDRGGSGELFF

v_gene: TRBV18
j_gene: TRBJ2-2
abundance: -
d_gene: TRBD1
CDR3nt: TGTGCCAGCTCACTTGGACAGGGCAACACCGGGGAGCTGTTTTTT
CDR3aa: CASSLGQGNTGELFF

v_gene: TRBV5-5
j_gene: TRBJ2-7
abundance: -
d_gene: -
CDR3nt: TGTGCCAGCAGCAAAGATACAGGGATCAACGAGCAGTACTTC
CDR3aa: CASSKDTGINEQYF

v_gene: TRBV5-5
j_gene: TRBJ1-6
abundance: -
d_gene: -
CDR3nt: TGTGCCAGCAGCTTGGCCGCCGGCAGGGGTTCACCCCTCCACTTT
CDR3aa: CASSLAAGRGSPLHF

v_gene: TRBV9
j_gene: TRBJ1-5
abundance: many
d_gene: -
CDR3nt: TGTGCCAGCAGCCAGGACAGTCATCAGCCCCAGCATTTT
CDR3aa: CASSQDSHQPQHF

v_gene: TRBV9
j_gene: TRBJ2-2
abundance: -
d_gene: -
CDR3nt: TGTGCCAGCAGCGTAGGCCCAGCGGAGACCGGGGAGCTGTTTTTT
CDR3aa: CASSVGPAETGELFF

v_gene: TRBV28
j_gene: TRBJ1-3
abundance: -
d_gene: -
CDR3nt: TGTGCCAGCAGGAGTAAAAAGACTGCCTTGGGAAACACCATATATTTT
CDR3aa: CASRSKKTALGNTIYF

v_gene: TRBV27
j_gene: TRBJ2-2
abundance: -
d_gene: -
CDR3nt: TGTGCCAGCAGTTACCGGTCCAACTCCGGGGAGCTGTTTTTT
CDR3aa: CASSYRSNSGELFF

v_gene: TRBV7-2
j_gene: TRBJ1-1
abundance: few
d_gene: TRBD1
CDR3nt: TGTGCCAGCAGCTTTGGACAGGGGAAAGCTTTCTTT
CDR3aa: CASSFGQGKAFF

v_gene: TRBV7-2
j_gene: TRBJ2-7
abundance: -
d_gene: -
CDR3nt: TGTGCCAGCAGCTCGCTGAGAGAGCAGTACTTC
CDR3aa: CASSSLREQYF

v_gene: TRBV5-1
j_gene: TRBJ1-2
abundance: -
d_gene: TRBD1
CDR3nt: TGCGCCAGCAGCCAGGACAGGGGGAATGGCTACACCTTC
CDR3aa: CASSQDRGNGYTF

v_gene: TRBV19
j_gene: TRBJ1-4
abundance: once
d_gene: -
CDR3nt: TGTGCCAGTAGTGGTATGGGGGCGAGAGAAAAACTGTTTTTT
CDR3aa: CASSGMGAREKLFF

v_gene: TRBV13
j_gene: TRBJ2-3
abundance: -
d_gene: TRBD2
CDR3nt: TGTGCCAGCAGCCCCGGACTAGCGGGGGGATTCACAGATACGCAGTATTTT
CDR3aa: CASSPGLAGGFTDTQYF

v_gene: TRBV25-1
j_gene: TRBJ2-5
abundance: -
d_gene: TRBD2
CDR3nt: TGTGCCAGCAGTAGAGAGGGAGGGTACCAAGAGACCCAGTACTTC
CDR3aa: CASSREGGYQETQYF

v_gene: TRBV11-3
j_gene: TRBJ1-1
abundance: -
d_gene: TRBD1
CDR3nt: TGTGCCAGCAGCTTAGCCCTAGGACAGGAGGTTATGAACACTGAAGCTTTCTTT
CDR3aa: CASSLALGQEVMNTEAFF

v_gene: TRBV5-1
j_gene: TRBJ2-7
abundance: once
d_gene: -
CDR3nt: TGCGCCAGCACCGCGGGGACGGCTTCCTACGAGCAGTACTTC
CDR3aa: CASTAGTASYEQYF

v_gene: TRBV11-3
j_gene: TRBJ1-5
abundance: -
d_gene: -
CDR3nt: TGTGCCAGCGTCTCGCACAAGTGCAATCAGCCCCAGCATTTT
CDR3aa: CASVSHKCNQPQHF

v_gene: TRBV28
j_gene: TRBJ2-7
abundance: -
d_gene: TRBD2
CDR3nt: TGTGCCAGCAGTTCTAGGACTAGCGATATCTCCTACGAGCAGTACTTC
CDR3aa: CASSSRTSDISYEQYF

v_gene: TRBV11-2
j_gene: TRBJ2-7
abundance: -
d_gene: -
CDR3nt: TGTGCCAGCAGCTTAGTCCAGACCTACGAGCAGTACTTC
CDR3aa: CASSLVQTYEQYF